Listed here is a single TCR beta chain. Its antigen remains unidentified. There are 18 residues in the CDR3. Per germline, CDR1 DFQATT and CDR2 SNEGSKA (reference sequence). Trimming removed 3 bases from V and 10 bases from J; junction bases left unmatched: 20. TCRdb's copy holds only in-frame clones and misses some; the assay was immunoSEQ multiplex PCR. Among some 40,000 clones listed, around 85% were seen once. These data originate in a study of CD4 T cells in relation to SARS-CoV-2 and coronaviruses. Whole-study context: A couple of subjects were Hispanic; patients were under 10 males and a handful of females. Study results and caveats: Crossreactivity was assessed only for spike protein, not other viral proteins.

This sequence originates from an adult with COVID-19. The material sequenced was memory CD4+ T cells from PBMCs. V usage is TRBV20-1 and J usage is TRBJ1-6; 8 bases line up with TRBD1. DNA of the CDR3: TGCAGTGCTAGTCGGCCAGGGGGCGGCTTACCGGGCGGGTCACCCCTCCACTTT. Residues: CSASRPGGGLPGGSPLHF.